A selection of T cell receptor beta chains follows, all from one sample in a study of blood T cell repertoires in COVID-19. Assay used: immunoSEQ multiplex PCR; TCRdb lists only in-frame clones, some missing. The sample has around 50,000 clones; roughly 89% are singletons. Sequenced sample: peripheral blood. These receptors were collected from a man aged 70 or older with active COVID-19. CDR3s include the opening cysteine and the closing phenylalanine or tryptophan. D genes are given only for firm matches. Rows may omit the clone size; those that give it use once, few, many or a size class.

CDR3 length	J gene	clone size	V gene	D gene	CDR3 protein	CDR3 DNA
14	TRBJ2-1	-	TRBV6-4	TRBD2	CASYCSGGANEQFF	TGTGCCAGCTATTGTAGCGGGGGGGCCAATGAGCAGTTCTTC
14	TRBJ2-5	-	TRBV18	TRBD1	CASSPDRVGETQYF	TGTGCCAGCTCACCGGACAGGGTTGGGGAGACCCAGTACTTC
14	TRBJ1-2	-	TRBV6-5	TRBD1	CATKGTGRNYGYTF	TGTGCCACCAAGGGGACAGGGCGTAACTATGGCTACACCTTC
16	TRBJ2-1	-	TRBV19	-	CASSIDRESSYNEQFF	TGTGCCAGTAGTATTGATCGGGAAAGCTCCTACAATGAGCAGTTCTTC
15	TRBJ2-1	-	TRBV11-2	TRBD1	CASSEGQGGINEQFF	TGTGCCAGCAGCGAAGGACAGGGTGGTATCAATGAGCAGTTCTTC
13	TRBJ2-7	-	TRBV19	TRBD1	CASSPGGSYEQYF	TGTGCCAGTAGTCCAGGGGGCTCCTACGAGCAGTACTTC
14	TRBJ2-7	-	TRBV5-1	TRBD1	CASSEGTGYPKQYF	TGCGCCAGCAGCGAAGGGACAGGGTACCCCAAGCAGTACTTC
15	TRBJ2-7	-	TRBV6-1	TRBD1	CASSEVGTGVNEQYF	TGTGCCAGCAGTGAGGTGGGGACAGGGGTGAACGAGCAGTACTTC
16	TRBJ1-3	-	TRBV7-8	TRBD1	CASSPQGQGVRNTIYF	TGTGCCAGCAGCCCGCAGGGACAGGGGGTGAGAAACACCATATATTTT
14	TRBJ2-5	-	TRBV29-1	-	CSVAVLRGGETQYF	TGCAGCGTCGCGGTTCTTAGGGGTGGGGAGACCCAGTACTTC
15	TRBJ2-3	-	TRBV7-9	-	CASSPLRTSTDTQYF	TGTGCCAGCAGCCCGCTTCGGACTAGCACAGATACGCAGTATTTT
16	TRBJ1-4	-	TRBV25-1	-	CASSESRQATNEKLFF	TGTGCCAGCAGTGAGTCCCGACAGGCAACTAATGAAAAACTGTTTTTT
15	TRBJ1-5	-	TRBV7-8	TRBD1	CASSLSGQPPQPQHF	TGTGCCAGCAGCTTATCGGGACAGCCCCCTCAGCCCCAGCATTTT
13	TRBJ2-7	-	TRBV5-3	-	CARYRSVAYEQYF	TGTGCCAGATATCGTAGTGTGGCCTACGAGCAGTACTTC
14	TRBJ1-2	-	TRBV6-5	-	CASLTRGGSGGYTF	TGTGCCAGCCTCACACGGGGAGGGTCGGGTGGCTACACCTTC
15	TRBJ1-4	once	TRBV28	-	CASTLSDGTNEKLFF	TGTGCCAGCACTTTGTCAGACGGGACTAATGAAAAACTGTTTTTT
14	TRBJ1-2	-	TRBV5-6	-	CASSFQGWVNGYTF	TGTGCCAGCAGCTTTCAGGGTTGGGTAAATGGCTACACCTTC
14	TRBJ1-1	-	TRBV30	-	CAWSVHRVGTEAFF	TGTGCCTGGAGTGTACACAGGGTAGGGACTGAAGCTTTCTTT
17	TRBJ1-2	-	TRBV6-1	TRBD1	CASSVNLNRGGDYGYTF	TGTGCCAGCAGTGTAAACCTAAACAGGGGTGGTGACTATGGCTACACCTTC
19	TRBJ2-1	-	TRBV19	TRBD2	CASTPAGLAGGSSYNEQFF	TGTGCCAGTACGCCTGCGGGACTAGCGGGGGGTAGCTCCTACAATGAGCAGTTCTTC
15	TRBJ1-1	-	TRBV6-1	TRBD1	CASSERQGRNTEAFF	TGTGCCAGCAGTGAACGACAGGGAAGGAACACTGAAGCTTTCTTT
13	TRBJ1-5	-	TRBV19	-	CASSSQARQPQHF	TGTGCCAGTAGTTCCCAGGCAAGACAGCCCCAGCATTTT
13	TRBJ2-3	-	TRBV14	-	CASSQRGRVAEYF	TGTGCCAGCAGCCAAAGGGGAAGGGTAGCAGAGTATTTT
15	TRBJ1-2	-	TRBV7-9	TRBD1	CASSEGQTSNYGYTF	TGTGCCAGCAGCGAGGGACAGACCTCTAACTATGGCTACACCTTC
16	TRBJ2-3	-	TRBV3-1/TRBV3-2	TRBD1	CASSPRMRQGTDTQYF	TGTGCCAGCAGCCCCCGAATGAGACAGGGAACAGATACGCAGTATTTT
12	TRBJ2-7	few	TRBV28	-	CASTGNSYEQYF	TGTGCCAGCACTGGCAACTCCTACGAGCAGTACTTC
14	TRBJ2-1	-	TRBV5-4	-	CASSRDTTYNEQFF	TGTGCCAGCAGCCGGGACACCACTTACAATGAGCAGTTCTTC
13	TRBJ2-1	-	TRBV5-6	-	CASSLLARNEQFF	TGTGCCAGCAGCTTACTAGCCCGCAATGAGCAGTTCTTC
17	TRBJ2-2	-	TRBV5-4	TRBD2	CASSHESSSGTTGELFF	TGTGCCAGCAGCCACGAATCCTCTAGCGGGACCACCGGGGAGCTGTTTTTT
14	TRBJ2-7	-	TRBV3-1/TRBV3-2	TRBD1	CASSQLQGAYEQYF	TGTGCCAGCAGCCAACTACAGGGGGCTTACGAGCAGTACTTC
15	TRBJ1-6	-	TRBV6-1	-	CASSERSSVRSPLHF	TGTGCCAGCAGTGAAAGGAGTTCAGTCCGCTCACCCCTCCACTTT
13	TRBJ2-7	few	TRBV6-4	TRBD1	CAKTGTGRDEQYF	TGTGCCAAAACCGGGACAGGTCGGGACGAGCAGTACTTC
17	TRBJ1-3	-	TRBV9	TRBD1	CASSVAPTGGPGNTIYF	TGTGCCAGCAGCGTAGCCCCGACAGGGGGCCCAGGAAACACCATATATTTT
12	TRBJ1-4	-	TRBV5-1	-	CASRLNNEKLFF	TGCGCCAGCAGACTGAATAATGAAAAACTGTTTTTT
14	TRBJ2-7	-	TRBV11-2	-	CASSLFGFSYEQYF	TGTGCCAGCAGCTTATTCGGGTTTTCCTACGAGCAGTACTTC
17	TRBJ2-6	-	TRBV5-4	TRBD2	CASSPGGYRSGANVLTF	TGTGCCAGCAGCCCGGGGGGTTATCGCTCTGGGGCCAACGTCCTGACTTTC
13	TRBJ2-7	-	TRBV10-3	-	CAISDRVAYEQYF	TGTGCCATCAGTGACAGGGTAGCCTACGAGCAGTACTTC
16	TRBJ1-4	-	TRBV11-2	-	CASSPRREGSNEKLFF	TGTGCCAGCAGCCCACGGAGGGAGGGCTCGAATGAAAAACTGTTTTTT
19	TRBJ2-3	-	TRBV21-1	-	CASSKSLYRKAGGTDTQYF	TGTGCCAGCAGCAAAAGTTTGTACAGGAAGGCGGGGGGCACAGATACGCAGTATTTT
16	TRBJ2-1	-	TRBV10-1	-	CASSESGLAEYNEQFF	TGCGCCAGCAGTGAGTCAGGGTTAGCGGAGTACAATGAGCAGTTCTTC
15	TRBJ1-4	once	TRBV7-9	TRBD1	CASSLARTGNEKLFF	TGTGCCAGCAGCCTTGCTAGGACAGGGAATGAAAAACTGTTTTTT
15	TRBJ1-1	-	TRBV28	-	CASSLSGAGNTEAFF	TGTGCCAGCAGTTTATCAGGGGCAGGGAACACTGAAGCTTTCTTT
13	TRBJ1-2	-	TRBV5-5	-	CASSSGGNYGYTF	TGTGCCAGCAGCTCGGGAGGGAACTATGGCTACACCTTC
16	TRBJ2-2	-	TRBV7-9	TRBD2	CASTALAGSNTGELFF	TGTGCCAGCACCGCCCTAGCGGGGTCGAACACCGGGGAGCTGTTTTTT
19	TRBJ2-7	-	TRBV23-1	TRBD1	CASSHPRTGEGYKECEQYF	TGCGCCAGCAGTCATCCCCGGACAGGGGAAGGATATAAGGAATGCGAGCAGTACTTC
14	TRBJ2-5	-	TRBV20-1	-	CSASSGGRMETQYF	TGCAGTGCTAGTTCGGGGGGCAGGATGGAGACCCAGTACTTC
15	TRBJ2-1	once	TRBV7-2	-	CASSLAGASYNEQFF	TGTGCCAGCAGCTTAGCGGGGGCATCCTACAATGAGCAGTTCTTC
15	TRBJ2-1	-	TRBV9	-	CASSVFGTGSSEQFF	TGTGCCAGCAGCGTATTCGGTACCGGCTCTAGTGAGCAGTTCTTC
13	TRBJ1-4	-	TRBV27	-	CASSRGMREKLFF	TGTGCCAGCAGTCGGGGTATGAGAGAAAAACTGTTTTTT
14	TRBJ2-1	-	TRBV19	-	CASSTLVVINEQFF	TGTGCCAGTAGTACCCTGGTAGTCATCAATGAGCAGTTCTTC
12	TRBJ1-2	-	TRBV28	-	CASSLSNRGYTF	TGTGCCAGCAGTTTAAGTAACCGGGGCTACACCTTC
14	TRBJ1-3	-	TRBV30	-	CAWRADRSGNTIYF	TGTGCCTGGAGAGCCGACAGATCTGGAAACACCATATATTTT
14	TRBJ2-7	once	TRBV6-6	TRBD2	CASSFGGGLYEQYF	TGTGCCAGCAGCTTTGGGGGGGGACTCTACGAGCAGTACTTC
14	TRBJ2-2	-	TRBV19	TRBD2	CASMQRGGIGELFF	TGTGCCAGTATGCAGCGGGGGGGCATCGGGGAGCTGTTTTTT
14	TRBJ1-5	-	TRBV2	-	CASRTGNGGQPQHF	TGTGCCAGCAGGACAGGTAATGGGGGTCAGCCCCAGCATTTT